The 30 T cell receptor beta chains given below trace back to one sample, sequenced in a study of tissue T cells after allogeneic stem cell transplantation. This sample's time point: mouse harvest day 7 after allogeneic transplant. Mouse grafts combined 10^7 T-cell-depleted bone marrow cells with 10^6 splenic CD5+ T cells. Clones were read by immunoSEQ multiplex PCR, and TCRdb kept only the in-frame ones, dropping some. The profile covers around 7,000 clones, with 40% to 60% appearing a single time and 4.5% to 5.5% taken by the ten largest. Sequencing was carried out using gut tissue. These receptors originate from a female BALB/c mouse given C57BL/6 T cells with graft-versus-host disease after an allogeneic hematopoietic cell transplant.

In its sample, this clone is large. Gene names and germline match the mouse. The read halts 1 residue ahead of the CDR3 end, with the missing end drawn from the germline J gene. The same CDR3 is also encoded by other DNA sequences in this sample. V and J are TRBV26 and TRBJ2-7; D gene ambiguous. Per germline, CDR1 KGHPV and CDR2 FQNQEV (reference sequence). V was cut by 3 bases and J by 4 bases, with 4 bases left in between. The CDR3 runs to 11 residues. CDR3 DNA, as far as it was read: TGTGCCAGCAGTCTTCAGTATGAACAGTAC. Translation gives CASSLQYEQY. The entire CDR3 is CASSLQYEQYF.

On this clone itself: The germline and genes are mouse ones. The DNA read from the CDR3 is TGTGCCAGCAGTCCAATCAACGAAAGATTATTT. It codes for CASSPINERLF. The whole CDR3 is CASSPINERLFF. This chain links TRBV26 with TRBJ1-4; D is undetermined. The read falls 1 residue short of the CDR3 end, and the missing part is taken from the germline J gene. Germline CDR1 is KGHPV and CDR2 is FQNQEV (reference sequence). The CDR3 consists of 12 residues. Trimming removed 4 bases from V and 4 bases from J, with 4 bases in between.

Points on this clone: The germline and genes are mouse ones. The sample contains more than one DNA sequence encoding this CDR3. The CDR3: CASSLQGGNTEVFF. The DNA read from the CDR3 is TGTGCCAGCAGTCTCCAGGGGGGAAACACAGAAGTCTTC. V is TRBV26 and J is TRBJ1-1, with 7 bases fitting TRBD1. The CDR3 end falls 1 residue outside the read, so it is completed with the germline J gene. Germline V gene lookup returns CDR1 KGHPV and CDR2 FQNQEV (reference sequence). V lost 3 bases to trimming and J lost 1 base; unmatched junction nucleotides: 2. This CDR3 is 14 amino acids long.

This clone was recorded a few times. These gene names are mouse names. The CDR3 DNA, read in part, is TGTGCCAGCAGTGAATCGGATGAACAGTAC. It specifies CASSESDEQY. The entire CDR3 protein reads CASSESDEQYF. The J gene is TRBJ2-7, the V gene TRBV13-1; D not resolved. The read stops 1 residue short of the end of the CDR3; the missing end is completed from the germline J gene. CDR1 is NSHNY and CDR2 is SYGAGN in the germline V gene. The CDR3 spans 11 residues. V gave up 2 bases and J gave up 5 bases, with 5 bases separating them.

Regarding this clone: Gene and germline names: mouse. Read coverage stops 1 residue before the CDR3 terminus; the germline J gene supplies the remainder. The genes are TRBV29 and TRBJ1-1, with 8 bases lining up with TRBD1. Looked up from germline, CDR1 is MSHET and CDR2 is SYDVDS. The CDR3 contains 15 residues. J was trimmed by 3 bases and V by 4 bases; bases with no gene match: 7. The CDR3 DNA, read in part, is TGTGCTAGCAGTTCCTTCAGGGGGCAGGACACAGAAGTCTTC. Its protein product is CASSSFRGQDTEVF. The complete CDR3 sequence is CASSSFRGQDTEVFF.

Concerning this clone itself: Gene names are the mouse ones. CDR3 DNA, as far as it was read: TGTGCCAGCAGTTTGGGGCTTAGTGCAGAAACGCTGTAT. It is translated as CASSLGLSAETLY. The complete CDR3 protein is CASSLGLSAETLYF. This chain uses TRBV15 with TRBJ2-3; D could derive from TRBD1 or TRBD2 (5 bases each). Read coverage stops 1 residue before the CDR3 terminus; the germline J gene supplies the remainder. Trimming removed 3 bases at V and 0 bases at J, with 7 bases between. The germline CDR1 and CDR2 sequences are SGHND and FRSKSL. CDR3 length: 14 residues.

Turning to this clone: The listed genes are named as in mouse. The DNA read from the CDR3 is TGTGCCAGCAGCTTAGCAGTCTATGAACAGTAC. Its protein product is CASSLAVYEQY. The whole CDR3 sequence is CASSLAVYEQYF. This chain connects TRBV3 to TRBJ2-7, with D uncertain. From the germline J gene comes the end of the CDR3, since the read stops 1 residue before it. V was trimmed by 0 bases and J by 3 bases, leaving 3 bases between them. The germline CDR1 and CDR2 sequences are SNHLY and FYNGKV (reference sequence). The CDR3 contains 12 residues.

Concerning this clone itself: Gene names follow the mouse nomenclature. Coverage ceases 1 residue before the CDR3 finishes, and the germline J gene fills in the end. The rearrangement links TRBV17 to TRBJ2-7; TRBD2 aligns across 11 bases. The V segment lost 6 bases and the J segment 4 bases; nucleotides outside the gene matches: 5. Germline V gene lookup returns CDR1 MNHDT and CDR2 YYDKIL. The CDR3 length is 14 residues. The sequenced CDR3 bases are TGTGCTAGCAGCAGACTGGGGGGGGCGTATGAACAGTAC. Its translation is CASSRLGGAYEQY. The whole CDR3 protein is CASSRLGGAYEQYF.

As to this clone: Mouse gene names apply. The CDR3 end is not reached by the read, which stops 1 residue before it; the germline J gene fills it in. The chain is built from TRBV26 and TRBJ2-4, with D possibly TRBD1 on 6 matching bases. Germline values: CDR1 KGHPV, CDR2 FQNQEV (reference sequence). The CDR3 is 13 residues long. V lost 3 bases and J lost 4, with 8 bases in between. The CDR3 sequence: CASSLGTKNTLYF. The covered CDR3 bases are TGTGCCAGCAGTCTAGGGACAAAAAACACCTTGTAC.

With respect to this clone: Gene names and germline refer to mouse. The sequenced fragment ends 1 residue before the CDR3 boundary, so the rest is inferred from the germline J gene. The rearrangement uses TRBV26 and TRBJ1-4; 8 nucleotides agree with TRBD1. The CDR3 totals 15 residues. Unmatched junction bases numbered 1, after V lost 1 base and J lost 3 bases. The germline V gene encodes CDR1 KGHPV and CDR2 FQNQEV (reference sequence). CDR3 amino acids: CASSLLTGANERLFF. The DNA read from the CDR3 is TGTGCCAGCAGTCTGTTGACAGGGGCCAACGAAAGATTATTT.

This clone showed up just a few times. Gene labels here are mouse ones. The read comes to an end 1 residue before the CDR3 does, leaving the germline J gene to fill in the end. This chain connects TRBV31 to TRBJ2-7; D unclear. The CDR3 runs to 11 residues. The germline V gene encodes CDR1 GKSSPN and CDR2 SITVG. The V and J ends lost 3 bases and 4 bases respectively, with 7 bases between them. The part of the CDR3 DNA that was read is TGTGCCTGGAGCAAAAAATATGAACAGTAC. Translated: CAWSKKYEQY. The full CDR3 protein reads CAWSKKYEQYF.

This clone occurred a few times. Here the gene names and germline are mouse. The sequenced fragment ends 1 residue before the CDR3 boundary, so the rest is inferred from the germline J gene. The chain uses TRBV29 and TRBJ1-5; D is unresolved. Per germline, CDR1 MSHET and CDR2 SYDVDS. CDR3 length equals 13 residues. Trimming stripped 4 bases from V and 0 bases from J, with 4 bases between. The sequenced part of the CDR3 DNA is TGTGCTAGCAGTTCGATTAACAACCAGGCTCCGCTT. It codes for CASSSINNQAPL. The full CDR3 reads CASSSINNQAPLF.

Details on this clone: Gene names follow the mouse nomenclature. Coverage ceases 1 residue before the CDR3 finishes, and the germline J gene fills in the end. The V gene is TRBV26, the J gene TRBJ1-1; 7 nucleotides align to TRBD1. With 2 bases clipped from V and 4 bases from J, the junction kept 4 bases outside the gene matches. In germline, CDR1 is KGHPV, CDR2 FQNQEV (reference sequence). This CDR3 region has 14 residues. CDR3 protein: CASSLRGGGTEVFF. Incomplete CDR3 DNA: TGTGCCAGCAGTCTGAGAGGGGGCGGCACAGAAGTCTTC.

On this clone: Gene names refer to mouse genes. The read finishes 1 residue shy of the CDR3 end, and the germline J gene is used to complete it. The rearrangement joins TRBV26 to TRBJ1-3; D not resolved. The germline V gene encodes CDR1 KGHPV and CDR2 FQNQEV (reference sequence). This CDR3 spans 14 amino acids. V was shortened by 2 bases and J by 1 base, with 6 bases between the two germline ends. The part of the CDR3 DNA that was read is TGTGCCAGCAGTCTGAGACAATCTGGAAATACGCTCTAT. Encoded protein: CASSLRQSGNTLY. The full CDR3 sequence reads CASSLRQSGNTLYF.

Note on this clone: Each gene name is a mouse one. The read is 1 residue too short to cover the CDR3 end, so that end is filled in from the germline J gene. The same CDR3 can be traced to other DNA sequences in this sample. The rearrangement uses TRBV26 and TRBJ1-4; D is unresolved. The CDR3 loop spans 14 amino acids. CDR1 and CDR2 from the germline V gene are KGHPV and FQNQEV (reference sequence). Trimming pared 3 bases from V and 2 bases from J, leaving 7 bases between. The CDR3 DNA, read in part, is TGTGCCAGCAGTCTACAGATATCCAACGAAAGATTATTT. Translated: CASSLQISNERLF. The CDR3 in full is CASSLQISNERLFF.

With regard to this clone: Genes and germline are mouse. The sequenced part of the CDR3 DNA is TGTGCCAGCAGCCCGGGACAGGGGGAGGCCAACGAAAGATTATTT. Translating it yields CASSPGQGEANERLF. The full CDR3 sequence reads CASSPGQGEANERLFF. The V gene is TRBV19, the J gene TRBJ1-4; TRBD1 agrees at 11 bases. The read comes to an end 1 residue before the CDR3 does, leaving the germline J gene to fill in the end. Germline-derived CDR1 and CDR2 are FNHDT and SITEND (reference sequence). V gave up 5 bases and J gave up 3 bases; unmatched junction bases: 6. The CDR3 sequence is 16 residues long.

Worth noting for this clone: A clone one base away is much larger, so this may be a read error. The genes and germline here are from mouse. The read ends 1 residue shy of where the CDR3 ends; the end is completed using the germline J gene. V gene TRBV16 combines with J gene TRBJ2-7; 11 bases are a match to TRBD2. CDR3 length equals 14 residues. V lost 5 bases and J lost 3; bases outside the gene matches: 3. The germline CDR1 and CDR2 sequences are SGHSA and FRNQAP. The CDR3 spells CASSPGLGDYEQYF. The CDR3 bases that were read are TGTGCAAGCAGCCCGGGACTGGGGGACTATGAACAGTAC.

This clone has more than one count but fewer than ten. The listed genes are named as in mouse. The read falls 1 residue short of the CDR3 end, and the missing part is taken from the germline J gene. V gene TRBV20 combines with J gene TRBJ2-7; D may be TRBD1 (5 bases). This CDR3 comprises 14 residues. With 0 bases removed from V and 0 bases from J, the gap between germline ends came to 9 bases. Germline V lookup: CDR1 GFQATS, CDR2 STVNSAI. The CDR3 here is CGAREQANSYEQYF. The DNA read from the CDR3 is TGTGGTGCTAGGGAACAGGCTAACTCCTATGAACAGTAC.

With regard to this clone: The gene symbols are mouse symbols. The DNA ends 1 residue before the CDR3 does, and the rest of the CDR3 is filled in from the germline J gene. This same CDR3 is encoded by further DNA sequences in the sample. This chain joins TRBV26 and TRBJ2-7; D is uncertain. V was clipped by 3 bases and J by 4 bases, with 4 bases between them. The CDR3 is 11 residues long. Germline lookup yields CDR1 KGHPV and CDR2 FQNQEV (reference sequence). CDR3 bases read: TGTGCCAGCAGTCTACAGTATGAACAGTAC. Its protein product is CASSLQYEQY. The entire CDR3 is CASSLQYEQYF.

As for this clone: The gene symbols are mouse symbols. The CDR3 region is CASSYQGNNQAPLF. The sequenced CDR3 bases are TGTGCCAGCAGCTACCAGGGCAACAACCAGGCTCCGCTT. This sequence joins TRBV3 and TRBJ1-5; tentatively, D is TRBD1 (5 bases). The CDR3 goes on 1 residue after the read ends, and that part is filled in from the germline J gene. The V gene lost 4 bases and the J gene lost 1 base, with 8 bases spanning the gap. CDR1 and CDR2 from the germline V gene are SNHLY and FYNGKV (reference sequence). The CDR3 totals 14 residues.

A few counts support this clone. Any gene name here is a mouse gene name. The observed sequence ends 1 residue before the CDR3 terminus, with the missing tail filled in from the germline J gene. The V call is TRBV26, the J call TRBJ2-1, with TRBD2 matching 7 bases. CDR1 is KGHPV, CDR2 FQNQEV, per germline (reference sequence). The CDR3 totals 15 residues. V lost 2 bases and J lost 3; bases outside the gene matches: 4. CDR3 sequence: CASSLTGLFYAEQFF. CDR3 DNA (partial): TGTGCCAGCAGTCTGACGGGACTGTTCTATGCTGAGCAGTTC.

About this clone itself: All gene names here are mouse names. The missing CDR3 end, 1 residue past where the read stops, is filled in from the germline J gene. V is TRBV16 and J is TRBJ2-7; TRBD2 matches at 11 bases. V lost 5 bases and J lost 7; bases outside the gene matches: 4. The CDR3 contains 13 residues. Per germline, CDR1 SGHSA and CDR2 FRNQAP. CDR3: CASSGDWGREQYF. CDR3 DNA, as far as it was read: TGTGCAAGCAGCGGGGACTGGGGGCGCGAACAGTAC.

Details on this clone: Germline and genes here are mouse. The part of the CDR3 DNA that was read is TGTGCCAGCAGCCAAGGCGACTGGGGGGGCTCCTATGAACAGTAC. Translated, it gives CASSQGDWGGSYEQY. The whole CDR3 protein is CASSQGDWGGSYEQYF. V gene TRBV5 combines with J gene TRBJ2-7; the match to TRBD2 covers 11 bases. Read data end 1 residue before the CDR3 end; the end is taken from the germline J gene. Germline V lookup: CDR1 LGHNA, CDR2 YNLKQL (reference sequence). The CDR3 contains 16 residues. Trimming cost V 1 base and J 0 bases; bases outside gene matches: 2.

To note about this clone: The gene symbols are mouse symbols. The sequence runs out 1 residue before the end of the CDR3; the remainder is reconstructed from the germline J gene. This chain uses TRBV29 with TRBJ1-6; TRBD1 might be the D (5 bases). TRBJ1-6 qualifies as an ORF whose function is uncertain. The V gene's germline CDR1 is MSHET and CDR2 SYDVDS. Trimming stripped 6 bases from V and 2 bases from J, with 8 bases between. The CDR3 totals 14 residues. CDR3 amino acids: CASSRDPYNSPLYF. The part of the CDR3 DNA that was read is TGTGCTAGCAGCCGGGACCCCTATAATTCGCCCCTCTAC.

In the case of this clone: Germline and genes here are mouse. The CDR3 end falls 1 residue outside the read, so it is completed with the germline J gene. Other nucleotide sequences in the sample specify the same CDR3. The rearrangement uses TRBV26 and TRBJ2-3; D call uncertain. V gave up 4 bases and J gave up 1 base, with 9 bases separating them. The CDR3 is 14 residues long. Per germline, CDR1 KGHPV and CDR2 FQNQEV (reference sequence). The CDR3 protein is CASSPTGGAETLYF. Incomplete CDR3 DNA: TGTGCCAGCAGTCCGACGGGCGGTGCAGAAACGCTGTAT.

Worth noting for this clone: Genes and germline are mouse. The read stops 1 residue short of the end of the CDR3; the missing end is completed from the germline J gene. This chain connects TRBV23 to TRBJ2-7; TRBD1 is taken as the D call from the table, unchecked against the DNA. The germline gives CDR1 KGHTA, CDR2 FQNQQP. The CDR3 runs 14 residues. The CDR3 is CSSSPGTGGYEQYF. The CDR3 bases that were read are TGCTCCAGCAGTCCCGGGACAGGGGGCTATGAACAGTAC. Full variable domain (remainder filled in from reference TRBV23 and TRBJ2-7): DAAVTQKPRYLIKMKGQEAEMKCIPEKGHTAVFWYQQKQSKELKFLIYFQNQQPLDQIDMVKERFSAVCPSSSLCSLGIRTCEAEDSALYLCSSSPGTGGYEQYFGPGTRLTVL.

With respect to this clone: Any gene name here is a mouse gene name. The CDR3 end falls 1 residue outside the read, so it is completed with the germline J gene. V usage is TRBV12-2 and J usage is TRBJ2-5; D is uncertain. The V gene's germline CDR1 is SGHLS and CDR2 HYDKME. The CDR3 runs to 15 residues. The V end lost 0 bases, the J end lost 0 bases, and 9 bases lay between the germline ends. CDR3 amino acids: CASSLGQVNQDTQYF. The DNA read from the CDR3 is TGTGCCAGCTCTCTCGGGCAGGTTAACCAAGACACCCAGTAC.

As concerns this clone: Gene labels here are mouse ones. CDR3 DNA, as far as it was read: TGTGCCAGCAGTGATGCCGGGGACAGATATGAACAGTAC. This sequence encodes CASSDAGDRYEQY. The whole CDR3 sequence is CASSDAGDRYEQYF. This chain links TRBV13-1 with TRBJ2-7, with TRBD1 matching over 7 bases. The read is 1 residue too short to cover the CDR3 end, so that end is filled in from the germline J gene. The CDR3 has 14 residues. The ends lost 0 bases at V and 4 bases at J; junction bases unmatched: 4. CDR1 and CDR2 (germline): NSHNY, SYGAGN.

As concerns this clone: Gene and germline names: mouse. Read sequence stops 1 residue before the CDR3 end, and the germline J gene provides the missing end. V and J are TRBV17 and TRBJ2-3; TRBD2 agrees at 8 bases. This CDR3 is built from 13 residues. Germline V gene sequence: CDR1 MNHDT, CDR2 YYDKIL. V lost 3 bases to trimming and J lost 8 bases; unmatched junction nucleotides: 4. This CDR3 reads CASSRRTGGTLYF. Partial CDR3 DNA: TGTGCTAGCAGTAGGAGAACTGGGGGAACGCTGTAT.

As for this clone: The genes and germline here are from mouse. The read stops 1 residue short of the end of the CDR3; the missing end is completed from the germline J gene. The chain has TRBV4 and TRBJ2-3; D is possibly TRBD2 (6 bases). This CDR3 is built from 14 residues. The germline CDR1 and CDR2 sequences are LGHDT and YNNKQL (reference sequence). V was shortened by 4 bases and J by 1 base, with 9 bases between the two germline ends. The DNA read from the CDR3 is TGTGCCAGCAGCTTCTCTGGGGGTGCAGAAACGCTGTAT. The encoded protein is CASSFSGGAETLY. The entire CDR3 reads CASSFSGGAETLYF.